The entry below describes one TCR beta chain. Its antigen remains unidentified. In the same sample, other DNA sequences code for this CDR3. PCR employed 60 Vbeta and 13 Jbeta primers. This table comes from immunoSEQ multiplex PCR, and its TCRdb copy is limited to in-frame clones, with some not included. The sample consists of about 94,000 clones, around two thirds of them appearing once. The record originates from a study of cytomegalovirus exposure and HLA in healthy donors. Whole-study findings and limits: Further analysis was carried out later, and it showed several of the most significant clusters appearing linked to common viral pathogens.

This clonotype was sampled from a man aged 25-45 years in good health and CMV-seronegative. The sequenced material came from PBMCs.

As DNA, the CDR3 is TGCGCCAGCAGCTTGGAAGCAGGGAGCACAGATACGCAGTATTTT. It specifies CASSLEAGSTDTQYF. The chain couples TRBV5-1 to TRBJ2-3, with D perhaps TRBD1 (5 bases). The CDR3 length is 15 residues. The V gene lost 0 bases and the J gene lost 0 bases, with 8 bases spanning the gap. Germline CDR1 is SGHRS and CDR2 is YFSETQ. Complete variable domain (other parts from reference TRBV5-1 and TRBJ2-3): KAGVTQTPRYLIKTRGQQVTLSCSPISGHRSVSWYQQTPGQGLQFLFEYFSETQRNKGNFPGRFSGRQFSNSRSEMNVSTLELGDSALYLCASSLEAGSTDTQYFGPGTRLTVL.